Listed here are 14 T cell receptor beta chains from one sample, sequenced in a study of control samples from healthy donors and cancer patients. The protocol was immunoSEQ multiplex PCR, while the TCRdb copy is restricted to in-frame clones and leaves out a portion. The sample has tens of thousands of clones, approximately 90% seen once. Sequencing was done on a sample of PBMCs. These TCRs come from a man aged 35 to 55 with colorectal cancer.

The V and J genes are TRBV9 and TRBJ1-3; D unresolved. The V gene's germline CDR1 is SGDLS and CDR2 YYNGEE. With 0 bases removed from V and 7 bases from J, the gap between germline ends came to 11 bases. This CDR3 region has 14 residues. CDR3 coding DNA: TGTGCCAGCAGCGTAGTCCCCGACGGGAACACCATATATTTT. Protein product: CASSVVPDGNTIYF.

The genes are TRBV15 and TRBJ2-1; the match to TRBD2 covers 7 bases. Germline loops: CDR1 LNHNV, CDR2 YYDKDF (reference sequence). Trimming cost V 5 bases and J 8 bases; bases outside gene matches: 15. The CDR3 extends over 16 amino acids. The CDR3 here is CATSAPWAGATDEQFF. The CDR3 nucleotides are TGTGCCACCAGCGCACCTTGGGCGGGAGCAACGGATGAGCAGTTCTTC.

This sequence joins TRBV3-1 (or the pseudogene TRBV3-2) and TRBJ1-3, with TRBD1 as a possible D gene (6 bases). The CDR3 extends over 15 amino acids. The ends were cut back, 5 bases at V and 0 bases at J, with 11 bases in the middle. CDR1 LGHDT and CDR2 YNNKEL come from the germline V gene (reference sequence). The CDR3 here is CASSLTGLSGNTIYF. CDR3 nucleotide sequence: TGTGCCAGCAGCTTGACAGGCCTCTCTGGAAACACCATATATTTT.

V is TRBV28 and J is TRBJ2-3; TRBD2 might be the D (5 bases). Germline CDR1 is MDHEN and CDR2 is SYDVKM. The CDR3 sequence is 13 residues long. V gave up 7 bases and J gave up 3 bases, with 11 bases separating them. The CDR3 region has the DNA TGTGCCAGCATCCAACCGGGGACAGATACGCAGTATTTT. It yields the protein CASIQPGTDTQYF.

The chain combines TRBV6-5 with TRBJ1-1, with D hard to call. V dropped 7 bases and J dropped 3 bases, with 6 bases sitting between them. This CDR3 contains 11 residues. The V gene's germline CDR1 is MNHEY and CDR2 SVGAGI. The CDR3 reads CASTQYTEAFF. As DNA, the CDR3 is TGTGCCAGCACTCAATACACTGAAGCTTTCTTT.

This rearrangement joins TRBV20-1 to TRBJ2-1; no clear D gene. The CDR3 covers 11 residues. With 8 bases removed from V and 7 bases from J, the gap between germline ends came to 12 bases. Germline V lookup: CDR1 DFQATT, CDR2 SNEGSKA (reference sequence). The CDR3 reads CSLALLNEQFF. The DNA for the CDR3 is TGCAGTCTGGCTCTCCTGAATGAGCAGTTCTTC.

The V and J genes are TRBV7-9 and TRBJ1-4; no definite D call. The CDR3 is made up of 14 amino acids. Trimming shortened V by 5 bases and J by 13 bases, and 20 bases separated the two germline ends. CDR1 and CDR2 from the germline V gene are SEHNR and FQNEAQ (reference sequence). CDR3 coding DNA: TGTGCCAGCAGCCCGGGCAGAGAGGGTTTAGGACTGTTTTTT. Translating it yields CASSPGREGLGLFF.

This chain joins TRBV18 and TRBJ2-3; 14 nucleotides line up with TRBD2. This CDR3 has 17 amino acids. The junction had 3 bases not matched to a gene; V was cut back by 3 bases and J by 1 base. Germline CDR1 KGHSH, CDR2 LQKENI. CDR3: CASSPPGLAGGTDTQYF. The CDR3 DNA sequence: TGTGCCAGCTCACCGCCGGGACTAGCGGGGGGCACAGATACGCAGTATTTT.

This clone was seen a few times. The V gene is TRBV7-2, the J gene TRBJ2-6; D uncertain. V dropped 2 bases and J dropped 4 bases, with 12 bases sitting between them. In germline, CDR1 is SGHTA, CDR2 FQGNSA. The CDR3 totals 16 residues. The CDR3 sequence is CASSLMGFGGANVLTF. The DNA of the CDR3 is TGTGCCAGCAGCTTAATGGGTTTCGGCGGGGCCAACGTCCTGACTTTC.

The chain has TRBV5-1 and TRBJ1-2; 9 nucleotides align to TRBD1. CDR1 SGHRS and CDR2 YFSETQ come from the germline V gene. The CDR3 length is 14 residues. V was pared by 4 bases and J by 6 bases, with 7 bases of the junction left unmatched. The CDR3 nucleotides read TGCGCCAGCAGCCCGCAACAGGGGGCTGATGGCTACACCTTC. Its translation: CASSPQQGADGYTF.

The chain combines TRBV5-4 with TRBJ2-1; 8 bases agree with TRBD2. The CDR3 contains 16 residues. V shed 4 bases and J 2 bases; nucleotides not matched to a gene: 8. CDR1 is SGHNT and CDR2 is YYREEE in the germline V gene (reference sequence). CDR3 protein: CASSLSGSGPYNEQFF. CDR3 coding DNA: TGTGCCAGCAGCCTAAGCGGGAGCGGGCCCTACAATGAGCAGTTCTTC.

This chain joins TRBV5-8 and TRBJ2-7; unclear D gene. The CDR3 is 11 residues long. Trimming pared 3 bases from V and 4 bases from J, leaving 5 bases between. Looked up from germline, CDR1 is SGHTS and CDR2 is YDEGEE. CDR3 residues: CASSSFYEQYF. CDR3 in DNA: TGTGCCAGCAGCTCATTTTACGAGCAGTACTTC.

The chain recombines TRBV2 with TRBJ1-4; D possibly corresponds to TRBD1 (6 bases). Germline V CDR1 and CDR2: SNHLY, FYNNEI. CDR3 size: 12 residues. V lost 7 bases, J lost 7 bases, and 10 bases lay in between. CDR3 in DNA: TGTGCCAGCATGGGGGGCACTGAAAAACTGTTTTTT. It codes for CASMGGTEKLFF.

V is TRBV3-1 (or the pseudogene TRBV3-2) and J is TRBJ2-6, with no clear D. Trimming left V 0 bases short and J 0 bases short, with 9 bases between. The CDR3 is made up of 17 amino acids. Germline V gene sequence: CDR1 LGHDT, CDR2 YNNKEL (reference sequence). For the CDR3, the DNA is TGTGCCAGCAGCCAAGACCCCCGTTCCTCTGGGGCCAACGTCCTGACTTTC. It yields the protein CASSQDPRSSGANVLTF.